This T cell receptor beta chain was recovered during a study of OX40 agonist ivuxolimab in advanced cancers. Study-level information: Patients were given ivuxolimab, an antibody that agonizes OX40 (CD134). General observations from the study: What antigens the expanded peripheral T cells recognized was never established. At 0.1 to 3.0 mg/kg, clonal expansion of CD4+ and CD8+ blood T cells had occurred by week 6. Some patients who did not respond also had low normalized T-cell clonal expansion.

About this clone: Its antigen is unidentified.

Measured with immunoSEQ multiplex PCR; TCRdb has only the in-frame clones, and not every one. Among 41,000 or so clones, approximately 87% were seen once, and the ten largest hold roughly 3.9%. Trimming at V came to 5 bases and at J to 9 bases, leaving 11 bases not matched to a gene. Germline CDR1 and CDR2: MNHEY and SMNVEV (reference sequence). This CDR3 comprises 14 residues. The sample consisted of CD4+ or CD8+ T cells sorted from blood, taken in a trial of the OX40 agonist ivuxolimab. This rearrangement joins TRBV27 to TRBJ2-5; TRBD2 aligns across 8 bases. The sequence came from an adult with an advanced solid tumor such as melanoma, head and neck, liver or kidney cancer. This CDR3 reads CASSPTSGPEAQYF. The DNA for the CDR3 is TGTGCCAGCAGTCCAACTAGCGGCCCGGAGGCCCAGTACTTC.